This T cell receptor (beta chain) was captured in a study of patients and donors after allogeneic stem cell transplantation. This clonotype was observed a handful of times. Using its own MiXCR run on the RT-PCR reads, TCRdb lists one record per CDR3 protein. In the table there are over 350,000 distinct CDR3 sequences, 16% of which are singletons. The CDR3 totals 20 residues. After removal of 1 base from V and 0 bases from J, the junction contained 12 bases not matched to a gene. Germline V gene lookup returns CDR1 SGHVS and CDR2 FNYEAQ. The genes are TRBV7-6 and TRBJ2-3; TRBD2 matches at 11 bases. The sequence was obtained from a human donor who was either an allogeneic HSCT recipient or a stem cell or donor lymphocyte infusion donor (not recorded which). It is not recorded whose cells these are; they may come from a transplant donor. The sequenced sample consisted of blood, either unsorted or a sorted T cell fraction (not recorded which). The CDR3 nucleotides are TGTGCCAGCAGCTTAGGTCCGTGGGCTAGCGGGGGGCCCAGCACAGATACGCAGTATTTT. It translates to CASSLGPWASGGPSTDTQYF.